The clone carrying this TCR beta chain was detected only a few times. Antigen specificity is unknown. Time point denoted: persistent/refractory GD, antithyroid drugs over 5 years with positive TRAb. The TCR library was prepared using RNA isolated from PBMCs. The peripheral blood volume drawn was 7.5 to 10 milliliters, and it was collected into EDTA tubes. HTBI primers from iRepertoire and Arm-PCR of CDR3 regions yielded the TCR beta libraries. Using its own MiXCR run on the multiplex PCR reads, TCRdb lists one record per CDR3 protein. The repertoire has 390,000 or so distinct CDR3 sequences, around 23% of them found once; the top ten carry roughly a quarter. The sample originates from a study of regulatory T cells in long-lasting Graves disease. Whole-study findings and limits: Comparison showed that persistent patients shared more public clonotypes (about 3,000) than new patients (approximately 1,000).

The TCR originated in a woman between 40 and 50 years old with Graves disease. The source was peripheral blood mononuclear cells (PBMCs), collected when the disease was refractory, from a patient treated with antithyroid drugs.

This CDR3 reads CASNKRDRGNQPQHF. The DNA for the CDR3 is TGTGCCAGCAACAAAAGGGACAGGGGTAATCAGCCCCAGCATTTT. The chain couples TRBV28 to TRBJ1-5; 10 bases agree with TRBD1. With 7 bases clipped from V and 4 bases from J, the junction kept 7 bases outside the gene matches. There are 15 residues in the CDR3. The germline CDR1 and CDR2 sequences are MDHEN and SYDVKM.